Each of the 13 T cell receptor beta chains below was sequenced from the same sample in a study of identical twins. TCRdb reprocessed the 5' RACE reads with MiXCR, giving one entry per CDR3 protein. The sample includes roughly 1.6 million distinct CDR3 sequences, around a third of them seen just once. Source material: cord blood. The source of these receptors is a newborn girl in good health.

This chain joins TRBV20-1 and TRBJ2-1; 7 bases map to TRBD2. The ends lost 3 bases at V and 4 bases at J; junction bases unmatched: 3. Germline V gives CDR1 DFQATT, CDR2 SNEGSKA (reference sequence). CDR3 length equals 13 residues. The CDR3 is CSASLLAYNEQFF. Here the CDR3 DNA reads TGCAGTGCTAGCCTACTAGCGTACAATGAGCAGTTCTTC.

There are a few counts of this clonotype. The genes are TRBV21-1 and TRBJ2-5. TRBV21-1 is deemed a pseudogene. The CDR3 sequence is 12 residues long. CDR3: CASSKAEETQYF. CDR3 coding DNA: TGTGCCAGCAGCAAGGCCGAAGAGACCCAGTACTTC.

This chain uses TRBV5-6 with TRBJ1-6; 9 bases are a match to TRBD1. Per the germline V gene, CDR1 is SGHDT and CDR2 is YYEEEE. The trim removed 3 bases at V and 15 bases at J, leaving 13 bases unmatched. The CDR3 is 15 residues long. The CDR3 DNA reads TGTGCCAGCAGCTCACTCCCGAACTACAGGGGGCTCCTCCACTTT. The encoded protein is CASSSLPNYRGLLHF.

Ten or more counts support this clonotype. V gene TRBV29-1 combines with J gene TRBJ2-4, with D possibly called TRBD1 or TRBD2 (6 bases each). V gave up 3 bases and J gave up 4 bases, with 13 bases separating them. The CDR3 is 14 residues long. Germline V gives CDR1 SQVTM, CDR2 ANQGSEA. CDR3 DNA sequence: TGCAGCGTTGACGGGGGCGCTCCGAAAAACATTCAGTACTTC. It codes for CSVDGGAPKNIQYF.

V is TRBV28 and J is TRBJ2-1; TRBD2 aligns across 7 bases. Germline V gene data show CDR1 as MDHEN and CDR2 as SYDVKM. The CDR3 has 15 residues. With 4 bases clipped from V and 3 bases from J, the junction kept 6 bases outside the gene matches. The CDR3 DNA sequence: TGTGCCAGCAGTTCGACTAGCCCTTACTACAATGAGCAGTTCTTC. As protein: CASSSTSPYYNEQFF.

The chain combines TRBV7-6 with TRBJ2-1; unclear D gene. Germline V gives CDR1 SGHVS, CDR2 FNYEAQ. V was shortened by 1 base and J by 3 bases, with 16 bases between the two germline ends. This CDR3 contains 17 residues. The CDR3 DNA reads TGTGCCAGCAGCTTAGAGCCGCGGTTCTACGGCTACAATGAGCAGTTCTTC. Encoded protein: CASSLEPRFYGYNEQFF. The full variable domain, in which reference TRBV7-6 and TRBJ2-1 provide the parts outside the CDR3, is GAGVSQSPRYKVTKRGQDVALRCDPISGHVSLYWYRQALGQGPEFLTYFNYEAQQDKSGLPNDRFSAERPEGSISTLTIQRTEQRDSAMYRCASSLEPRFYGYNEQFFGPGTRLTVL.

This clonotype was recorded a few times. This chain connects TRBV20-1 to TRBJ2-2, with D unclear. Trimming shortened V by 5 bases and J by 5 bases, and 6 bases separated the two germline ends. The CDR3 runs 11 residues. The germline V gene has CDR1 DFQATT and CDR2 SNEGSKA (reference sequence). The CDR3 coding sequence is TGCAGTGCTCAGAGTACCGGGGAGCTGTTTTTT. This codes for CSAQSTGELFF.

The rearrangement links TRBV7-8 to TRBJ1-2; the match to TRBD1 covers 7 bases. V shed 4 bases and J 4 bases; nucleotides not matched to a gene: 6. This CDR3 is built from 14 residues. CDR1 and CDR2 (germline): SGHVS, FQNEAQ. The CDR3 loop reads CASSSYPGGYGYTF. The CDR3, as DNA: TGTGCCAGCAGCTCTTATCCAGGGGGCTATGGCTACACCTTC.

A single count supports this clonotype. This chain links TRBV6-6 with TRBJ1-1; 12 bases line up with TRBD1. CDR1 and CDR2 from the germline V gene are MNHNY and SVGAGI (reference sequence). CDR3 length equals 17 residues. V was pared by 4 bases and J by 5 bases, with 11 bases of the junction left unmatched. The CDR3, as DNA: TGTGCCAGCAGTTTCCTCCGGGACAGGGGGCGCGGGACTGAAGCTTTCTTT. Its translation is CASSFLRDRGRGTEAFF.

This chain joins TRBV20-1 and TRBJ2-7; TRBD2 agrees at 10 bases. The CDR3 runs to 14 residues. Per the germline V gene, CDR1 is DFQATT and CDR2 is SNEGSKA (reference sequence). V was pared by 5 bases and J by 2 bases, with 6 bases of the junction left unmatched. The CDR3 coding sequence is TGCAGTGCTCCACGGACTAGCGGCCCCTACGAGCAGTACTTC. Translated, it gives CSAPRTSGPYEQYF.

In this sample, this clonotype turned up a few times. The chain employs TRBV7-2 and TRBJ2-3, with TRBD2 as a possible D gene (5 bases). The V gene's germline CDR1 is SGHTA and CDR2 FQGNSA. The ends were cut back, 5 bases at V and 2 bases at J, with 14 bases in the middle. The CDR3 covers 15 residues. CDR3 in amino acids: CASSPQTIYTDTQYF. The CDR3 region has the DNA TGTGCCAGCAGCCCCCAGACTATTTACACAGATACGCAGTATTTT. Using reference TRBV7-2 and TRBJ2-3 for the parts outside the CDR3, the full variable domain is GAGVSQSPSNKVTEKGKDVELRCDPISGHTALYWYRQSLGQGLEFLIYFQGNSAPDKSGLPSDRFSAERTGGSVSTLTIQRTQQEDSAVYLCASSPQTIYTDTQYFGPGTRLTVL.

This clonotype has a handful of counts. The rearrangement uses TRBV3-1 and TRBJ1-2; D is uncertain. Trimming took off 4 bases at V and 4 bases at J, with 19 bases between the two ends. This CDR3 has 16 residues. The germline gives CDR1 LGHDT, CDR2 YNNKEL (reference sequence). In nucleotides, the CDR3 is TGTGCCAGCAGCCTTCGGACCGGGCGGGCCATCTATGGCTACACCTTC. Protein product: CASSLRTGRAIYGYTF.

This clonotype occurred a few times. In nucleotides, the CDR3 is TGTGCCAGCAGCCGAGGACTAGCGGGAGGGTCAGATACGCAGTATTTT. Its protein product is CASSRGLAGGSDTQYF. V and J are TRBV7-2 and TRBJ2-3; TRBD2 aligns across 15 bases. The CDR3 totals 16 residues. Trimming cost V 5 bases and J 4 bases; bases outside gene matches: 4. Per the germline V gene, CDR1 is SGHTA and CDR2 is FQGNSA.